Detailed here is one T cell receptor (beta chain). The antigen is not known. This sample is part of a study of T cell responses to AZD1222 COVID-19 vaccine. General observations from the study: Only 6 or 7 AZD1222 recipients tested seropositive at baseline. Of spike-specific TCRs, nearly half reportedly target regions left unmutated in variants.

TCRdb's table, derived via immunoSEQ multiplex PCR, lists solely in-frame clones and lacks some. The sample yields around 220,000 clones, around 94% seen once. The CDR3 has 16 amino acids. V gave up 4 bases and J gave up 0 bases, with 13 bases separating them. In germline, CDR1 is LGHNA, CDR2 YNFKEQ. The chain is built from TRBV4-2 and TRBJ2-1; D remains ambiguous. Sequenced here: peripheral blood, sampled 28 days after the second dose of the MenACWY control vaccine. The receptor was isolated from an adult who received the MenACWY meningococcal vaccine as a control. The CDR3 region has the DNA TGTGCCAGCAGCCCACGAGCGCCGAGCTCCTACAATGAGCAGTTCTTC. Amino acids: CASSPRAPSSYNEQFF.